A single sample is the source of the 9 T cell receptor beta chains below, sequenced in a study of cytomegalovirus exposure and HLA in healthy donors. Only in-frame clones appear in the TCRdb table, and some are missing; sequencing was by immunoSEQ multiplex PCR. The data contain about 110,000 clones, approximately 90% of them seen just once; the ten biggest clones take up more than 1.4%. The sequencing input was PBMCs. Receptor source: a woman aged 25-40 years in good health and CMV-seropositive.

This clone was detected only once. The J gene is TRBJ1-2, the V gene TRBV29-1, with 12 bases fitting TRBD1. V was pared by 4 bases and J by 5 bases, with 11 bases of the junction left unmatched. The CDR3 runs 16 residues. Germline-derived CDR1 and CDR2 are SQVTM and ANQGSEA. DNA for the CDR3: TGCAGCGTTGCACCGGACAGGGACAGGGGGCATTATGGCTACACCTTC. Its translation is CSVAPDRDRGHYGYTF. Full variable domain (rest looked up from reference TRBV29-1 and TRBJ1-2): SAVISQKPSRDICQRGTSLTIQCQVDSQVTMMFWYRQQPGQSLTLIATANQGSEATYESGFVIDKFPISRPNLTFSTLTVSNMSPEDSSIYLCSVAPDRDRGHYGYTFGSGTRLTVV.

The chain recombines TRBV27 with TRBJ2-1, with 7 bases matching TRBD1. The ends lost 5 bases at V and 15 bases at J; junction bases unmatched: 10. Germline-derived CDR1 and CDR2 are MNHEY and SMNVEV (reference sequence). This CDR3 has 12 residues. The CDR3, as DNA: TGTGCCAGCAGTCTGCCGGGACAGAAGGCGTTCTTC. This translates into CASSLPGQKAFF.

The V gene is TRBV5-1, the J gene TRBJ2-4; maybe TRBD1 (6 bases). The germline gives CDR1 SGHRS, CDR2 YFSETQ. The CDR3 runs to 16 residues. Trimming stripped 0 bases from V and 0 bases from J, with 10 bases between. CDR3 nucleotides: TGCGCCAGCAGCTTGGGGGACACCATAGCCAAAAACATTCAGTACTTC. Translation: CASSLGDTIAKNIQYF.

The CDR3 coding sequence is TGTGCCAGCAGCCGCAAGGTCGGGGGGCTGGAGACCCAGTACTTC. It codes for CASSRKVGGLETQYF. The chain links TRBV7-6 to TRBJ2-5; D is perhaps TRBD2 (7 bases). The V gene's germline CDR1 is SGHVS and CDR2 FNYEAQ. Deletions cut 5 bases from V and 5 bases from J, with 18 bases between. This CDR3 comprises 15 residues.

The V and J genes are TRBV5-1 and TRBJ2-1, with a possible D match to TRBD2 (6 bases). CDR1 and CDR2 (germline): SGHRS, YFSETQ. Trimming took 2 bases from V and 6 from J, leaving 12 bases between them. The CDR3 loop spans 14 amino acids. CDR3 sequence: CASSFFAGTNEQFF. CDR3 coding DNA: TGCGCCAGCAGCTTCTTTGCGGGGACCAATGAGCAGTTCTTC. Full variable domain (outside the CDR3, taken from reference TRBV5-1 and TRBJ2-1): KAGVTQTPRYLIKTRGQQVTLSCSPISGHRSVSWYQQTPGQGLQFLFEYFSETQRNKGNFPGRFSGRQFSNSRSEMNVSTLELGDSALYLCASSFFAGTNEQFFGPGTRLTVL.

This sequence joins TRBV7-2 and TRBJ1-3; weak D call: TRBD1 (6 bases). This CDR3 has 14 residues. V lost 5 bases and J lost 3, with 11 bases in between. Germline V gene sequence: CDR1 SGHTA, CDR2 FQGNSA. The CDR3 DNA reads TGTGCCAGCAGCCGCGCAGGGGATGGAAACACCATATATTTT. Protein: CASSRAGDGNTIYF. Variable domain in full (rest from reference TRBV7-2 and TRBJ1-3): GAGVSQSPSNKVTEKGKDVELRCDPISGHTALYWYRQSLGQGLEFLIYFQGNSAPDKSGLPSDRFSAERTGGSVSTLTIQRTQQEDSAVYLCASSRAGDGNTIYFGEGSWLTVV.

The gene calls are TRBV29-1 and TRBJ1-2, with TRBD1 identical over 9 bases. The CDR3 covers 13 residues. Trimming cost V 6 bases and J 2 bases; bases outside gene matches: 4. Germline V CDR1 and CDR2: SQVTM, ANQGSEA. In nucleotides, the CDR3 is TGCAGCGTCACAGGGGGCCGAAACTATGGCTACACCTTC. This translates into CSVTGGRNYGYTF.

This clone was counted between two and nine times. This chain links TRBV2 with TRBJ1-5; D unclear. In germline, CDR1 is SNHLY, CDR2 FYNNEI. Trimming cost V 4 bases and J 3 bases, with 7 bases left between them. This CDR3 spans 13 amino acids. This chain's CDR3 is CASSAVPNQPQHF. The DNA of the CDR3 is TGTGCCAGCAGTGCAGTACCCAATCAGCCCCAGCATTTT.

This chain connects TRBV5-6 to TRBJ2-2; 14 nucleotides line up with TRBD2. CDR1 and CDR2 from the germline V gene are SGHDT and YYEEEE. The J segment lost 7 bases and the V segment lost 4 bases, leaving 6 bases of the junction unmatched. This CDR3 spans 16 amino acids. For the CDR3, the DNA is TGTGCCAGCAGCCCGGGACTAGCGGGAGAAGACGGGGAGCTGTTTTTT. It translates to CASSPGLAGEDGELFF.